Each of the 23 T cell receptor beta chains below was sequenced from the same sample in a study of Tregs in tolerant kidney transplant recipients. Using immunoSEQ multiplex PCR, the repertoire was profiled, and TCRdb retains in-frame clones only, with some absent. This sample contains some 30,000 clones. Related graft donors supplied nonmyeloablative bone marrow transplants, and mixed chimerism was transient. The sample was CD4+ T cells from blood (PBMCs), taken 24 months after the transplant. These receptors all stem from a human patient who received a combined kidney and bone marrow transplant. The graft donor may have given rise to some T cells.

On this clone: The DNA ends 3 residues before the CDR3 does, and the rest of the CDR3 is filled in from the germline J gene. The V call is TRBV6-2 or TRBV6-3, the J call TRBJ2-7; TRBD2 aligns across 9 bases. The germline V gene encodes CDR1 MNHEY and CDR2 SVGEGT. The CDR3 is 17 residues long. After removal of 5 bases from V and 0 bases from J, the junction contained 11 bases not matched to a gene. CDR3 DNA (partial): TGTGCCAGCAGTAGGTCGCTGGCGGGAGGGAGCTCCTACGAG. Encoded protein: CASSRSLAGGSSYE. The whole CDR3 sequence is CASSRSLAGGSSYEQYF.

On this clone itself: The sequence runs out 3 residues before the end of the CDR3; the remainder is reconstructed from the germline J gene. The rearrangement joins TRBV28 to TRBJ2-5; 8 positions agree with TRBD1. Unmatched junction bases numbered 7, after V lost 5 bases and J lost 2 bases. Germline V gene lookup returns CDR1 MDHEN and CDR2 SYDVKM. This CDR3 has 15 amino acids. The DNA read from the CDR3 is TGTGCCAGCAGTCAGGGGGCGGGTTGGCAAGAGACC. Protein sequence: CASSQGAGWQET. The CDR3 reads in full as CASSQGAGWQETQYF.

About this clone itself: The CDR3 end is not reached by the read, which stops 3 residues before it; the germline J gene fills it in. The chain employs TRBV19 and TRBJ2-5; D uncertain. This CDR3 comprises 13 residues. Germline CDR1 and CDR2: LNHDA and SQIVND (reference sequence). V was pared by 7 bases and J by 2 bases, with 11 bases between. The covered CDR3 bases are TGTGCCAGTAACAATCGCAGACAAGAGACC. This codes for CASNNRRQET. The complete CDR3 protein is CASNNRRQETQYF.

Partial CDR3 DNA: TGTGCCAGCAGCCCAAGGACTAGCGGACACAATGAG. Its translation: CASSPRTSGHNE. The entire CDR3 is CASSPRTSGHNEQFF. This chain uses TRBV7-2 with TRBJ2-1; TRBD2 matches 10 bases. The read ends 3 residues early relative to the CDR3; the germline J gene fills the gap. Germline V gene sequence: CDR1 SGHTA, CDR2 FQGNSA. This CDR3 has 15 residues. V lost 5 bases to trimming and J lost 5 bases; unmatched junction nucleotides: 6.

Concerning this clone itself: The read comes to an end 3 residues before the CDR3 does, leaving the germline J gene to fill in the end. The chain is built from TRBV20-1 and TRBJ2-3, with 12 bases that match TRBD2. CDR1 and CDR2 (germline): DFQATT, SNEGSKA (reference sequence). Trimming at V came to 2 bases and at J to 0 bases, leaving 0 bases not matched to a gene. CDR3 length: 15 residues. CDR3: CSARTSGRSTDTQYF. The sequenced CDR3 bases are TGCAGTGCTAGAACTAGCGGGAGGAGCACAGATACG.

Comments on this clone: At one boundary the junction diverges from the germline segment, which might be a read error. The CDR3 end falls 3 residues outside the read, so it is completed with the germline J gene. The chain combines TRBV7-7 with TRBJ2-2; unclear D gene. Germline V gives CDR1 SSHAT, CDR2 FNYEAQ (reference sequence). The CDR3 is 14 amino acids. The CDR3 sequence: CASSLQSGTGELFF. Incomplete CDR3 DNA: TGTGCTAGCAGCTTACAGTCTGGCACCGGGGAG.

A note on this clone: The read finishes 3 residues shy of the CDR3 end, and the germline J gene is used to complete it. The sample carries other DNA sequences with the same CDR3. The chain has TRBV5-1 and TRBJ1-1, with TRBD1 matching over 10 bases. V was clipped by 4 bases and J by 6 bases; unmatched bases: 9. The V gene's germline CDR1 is SGHRS and CDR2 YFSETQ. CDR3 length equals 15 residues. CDR3: CASSNPGTGVAEAFF. Incomplete CDR3 DNA: TGCGCCAGCAGCAACCCCGGGACAGGGGTCGCTGAA.

A remark on this clone: Read coverage stops 3 residues before the CDR3 terminus; the germline J gene supplies the remainder. This chain uses TRBV2 with TRBJ1-5, with 7 bases lining up with TRBD1. CDR1 and CDR2 (germline): SNHLY, FYNNEI. V lost 6 bases to trimming and J lost 6 bases; unmatched junction nucleotides: 11. The length of the CDR3 is 15 residues. This chain's CDR3 is CASSEQDTGVQPQHF. The CDR3 bases that were read are TGTGCCAGCAGCGAGCAAGATACAGGGGTTCAGCCC.

As to this clone: With the read ending 3 residues before the CDR3 end, the germline J gene is used to fill in that end. The chain couples TRBV5-1 to TRBJ1-6, with TRBD1 identical over 11 bases. J was trimmed by 9 bases and V by 4 bases; bases with no gene match: 6. CDR1 SGHRS and CDR2 YFSETQ come from the germline V gene. This CDR3 has 15 amino acids. The covered CDR3 bases are TGCGCCAGCAGCCTCGGACAGGGGGCGAGTTCACCC. Its protein is CASSLGQGASSP. The whole CDR3 protein is CASSLGQGASSPLHF.

Note on this clone: Read sequence stops 3 residues before the CDR3 end, and the germline J gene provides the missing end. The genes are TRBV20-1 and TRBJ2-7; TRBD1 might be the D (6 bases). From germline, CDR1 is DFQATT and CDR2 SNEGSKA (reference sequence). Deletions cut 1 base from V and 0 bases from J, with 16 bases between. This CDR3 has 16 amino acids. The chain's CDR3 is CSARAPPGQTSYEQYF. CDR3 DNA (partial): TGCAGTGCTAGAGCCCCTCCGGGACAAACCTCCTACGAG.

Points on this clone: The read ends 3 residues early relative to the CDR3; the germline J gene fills the gap. This chain connects TRBV7-8 to TRBJ1-3, with 9 bases that match TRBD1. CDR1 is SGHVS and CDR2 is FQNEAQ in the germline V gene. The CDR3 consists of 13 residues. This CDR3 is CASSFSRDRAIYF. The DNA read from the CDR3 is TGTGCCAGCAGCTTTTCCCGGGACAGGGCC.

A word on this clone: From the germline J gene comes the end of the CDR3, since the read stops 3 residues before it. The rearrangement joins TRBV19 to TRBJ1-5; 9 nucleotides align to TRBD1. The J segment lost 7 bases and the V segment lost 3 bases, leaving 4 bases of the junction unmatched. The CDR3 has 14 amino acids. Germline CDR1 reads LNHDA; CDR2 reads SQIVND (reference sequence). The CDR3 protein is CASSIWTGEQPQHF. CDR3 bases read: TGTGCCAGTAGTATCTGGACAGGGGAACAGCCC. Full variable domain (outside the CDR3, taken from reference TRBV19 and TRBJ1-5): DGGITQSPKYLFRKEGQNVTLSCEQNLNHDAMYWYRQDPGQGLRLIYYSQIVNDFQKGDIAEGYSVSREKKESFPLTVTSAQKNPTAFYLCASSIWTGEQPQHFGDGTRLSIL.

Turning to this clone: Read sequence stops 3 residues before the CDR3 end, and the germline J gene provides the missing end. J is TRBJ2-7 and V is TRBV13, with a possible D match to TRBD2 (7 bases). The germline V gene has CDR1 PRHDT and CDR2 FYEKMQ (reference sequence). V lost 7 bases and J 5 bases, leaving 15 bases between the germline ends. This CDR3 region has 13 residues. The CDR3 is CASTVRGADEQYF. Incomplete CDR3 DNA: TGTGCCAGCACTGTTCGGGGGGCGGACGAG.

With respect to this clone: With the read ending 3 residues before the CDR3 end, the germline J gene is used to fill in that end. The rearrangement joins TRBV6-2 or TRBV6-3 to TRBJ2-7; possible D gene TRBD1, 6 bases. With 6 bases removed from V and 5 bases from J, the gap between germline ends came to 14 bases. Germline values: CDR1 MNHEY, CDR2 SVGEGT. This CDR3 is built from 13 residues. The CDR3 spells CASRATGKDEQYF. The part of the CDR3 DNA that was read is TGTGCCAGCAGGGCAACAGGGAAGGACGAG.

Turning to this clone: The CDR3 end falls 3 residues outside the read, so it is completed with the germline J gene. The chain employs TRBV5-1 and TRBJ1-1; D unclear. This CDR3 comprises 12 residues. CDR1 SGHRS and CDR2 YFSETQ come from the germline V gene. Trimming removed 5 bases from V and 0 bases from J, with 5 bases in between. The CDR3 bases that were read are TGCGCCAGCAGGTACATGAACACTGAA. This gives the protein CASRYMNTE. The CDR3, in full, reads CASRYMNTEAFF. The whole variable domain, filled in from reference TRBV5-1 and TRBJ1-1, reads KAGVTQTPRYLIKTRGQQVTLSCSPISGHRSVSWYQQTPGQGLQFLFEYFSETQRNKGNFPGRFSGRQFSNSRSEMNVSTLELGDSALYLCASRYMNTEAFFGQGTRLTVV.

Regarding this clone: The sequenced fragment ends 3 residues before the CDR3 boundary, so the rest is inferred from the germline J gene. This chain connects TRBV6-1 to TRBJ2-5, with 9 bases aligning to TRBD1. Per germline, CDR1 MNHNS and CDR2 SASEGT. Trimming removed 3 bases from V and 5 bases from J; junction bases left unmatched: 7. The CDR3 loop spans 15 amino acids. CDR3 bases read: TGTGCCAGCAGTGAGGTGGGACAGGGATTGGAGACC. Residues: CASSEVGQGLET. The CDR3 reads in full as CASSEVGQGLETQYF.

Remarks on this clone: The CDR3 goes on 3 residues after the read ends, and that part is filled in from the germline J gene. The genes are TRBV5-1 and TRBJ2-7; either TRBD1 or TRBD2 may supply D (5 bases each). Germline V gene sequence: CDR1 SGHRS, CDR2 YFSETQ. V lost 0 bases, J lost 5 bases, and 6 bases lay in between. This CDR3 has 12 residues. Partial CDR3 DNA: TGCGCCAGCAGCTTGGGAGGGGACGAG. This translates into CASSLGGDE. The CDR3 in its entirety is CASSLGGDEQYF.

Concerning this clone itself: Coverage ceases 3 residues before the CDR3 finishes, and the germline J gene fills in the end. The rearrangement links TRBV19 to TRBJ1-1; D gene uncertain. Germline assignment: CDR1 LNHDA and CDR2 SQIVND (reference sequence). The CDR3 has 13 amino acids. V lost 7 bases and J lost 0, with 9 bases in between. CDR3 protein: CASKATMNTEAFF. The CDR3 DNA, read in part, is TGTGCCAGTAAGGCAACTATGAACACTGAA. Based on the CDR3 plus reference TRBV19 and TRBJ1-1, the full variable domain is DGGITQSPKYLFRKEGQNVTLSCEQNLNHDAMYWYRQDPGQGLRLIYYSQIVNDFQKGDIAEGYSVSREKKESFPLTVTSAQKNPTAFYLCASKATMNTEAFFGQGTRLTVV.

Regarding this clone: The read stops 3 residues short of the end of the CDR3; the missing end is completed from the germline J gene. This chain joins TRBV10-3 and TRBJ1-1; TRBD1 is a possible D gene (6 bases). Per germline, CDR1 ENHRY and CDR2 SYGVKD. Deletions cut 8 bases from V and 0 bases from J, with 13 bases between. The CDR3 totals 14 residues. Here the CDR3 reads CAISRGQLNTEAFF. Incomplete CDR3 DNA: TGTGCCATCTCTCGCGGACAGCTGAACACTGAA.

As regards this clone: From the germline J gene comes the end of the CDR3, since the read stops 3 residues before it. V usage is TRBV20-1 and J usage is TRBJ2-1; 15 bases are a match to TRBD2. Trimming removed 0 bases from V and 7 bases from J; junction bases left unmatched: 4. This CDR3 spans 16 amino acids. CDR1 is DFQATT and CDR2 is SNEGSKA in the germline V gene (reference sequence). CDR3 DNA (partial): TGCAGTGCTAGAGATTTTGGACTAGCGGGAGGGAATGAG. Protein: CSARDFGLAGGNE. The entire CDR3 sequence reads CSARDFGLAGGNEQFF.

As concerns this clone: From the germline J gene comes the end of the CDR3, since the read stops 3 residues before it. The chain uses TRBV20-1 and TRBJ2-5; 7 nucleotides line up with TRBD1. The V segment lost 5 bases and the J segment 2 bases; nucleotides outside the gene matches: 8. This CDR3 spans 14 amino acids. CDR1 is DFQATT, CDR2 SNEGSKA, per germline (reference sequence). The DNA read from the CDR3 is TGCAGTGCTCCCACCGGGACAGAACAAGAGACC. It is translated as CSAPTGTEQET. The full CDR3 reads CSAPTGTEQETQYF.

Incomplete CDR3 DNA: TGTGCCAGCAGCTTATTTTGGACAGCTTCCTACGAG. Translation: CASSLFWTASYE. Given in full, the CDR3 is CASSLFWTASYEQYF. The chain couples TRBV11-2 to TRBJ2-7; the D gene is possibly TRBD1 (6 bases). Read sequence stops 3 residues before the CDR3 end, and the germline J gene provides the missing end. Germline assignment: CDR1 SGHAT and CDR2 FQNNGV. The CDR3 has 15 residues. V lost 2 bases, J lost 1 base, and 12 bases lay in between.

With regard to this clone: Read sequence stops 3 residues before the CDR3 end, and the germline J gene provides the missing end. The chain carries TRBV19 and TRBJ2-2; 9 bases map to TRBD2. CDR1 and CDR2 (germline): LNHDA, SQIVND (reference sequence). The CDR3 contains 15 residues. Germline trimming cut 4 bases from V and 4 bases from J; bases unmatched to any gene: 4. CDR3 bases read: TGTGCCAGTAGTACAGGACTAGCGTCCACCGGGGAG. This sequence encodes CASSTGLASTGE. The whole CDR3 region reads CASSTGLASTGELFF.